This TCR beta chain emerged from a study of T cell responses to AZD1222 COVID-19 vaccine. Study-level findings and limits: The study identified only five to seven AZD1222 recipients as seropositive at baseline. Donors in the cohort were predominantly white British and more often female, and clonal diversity was possibly underestimated. Repertoire collection took place solely once the T cell response had peaked. Of spike-specific TCRs, nearly half reportedly target regions left unmutated in variants.

Measured with immunoSEQ multiplex PCR; TCRdb has only the in-frame clones, and not every one. Of roughly 120,000 clones listed, approximately 85% are singletons. Concerning this clone: What it binds is unknown.

Sequences were derived from peripheral blood, sampled on day 0 of MenACWY control vaccination. The source of this sequence is an adult in good health.

Written as DNA, the CDR3 is TGTGCCAGTAGTCCAAGCAGGGACAACTATGGCTACACCTTC. Translating gives CASSPSRDNYGYTF. The chain links TRBV19 to TRBJ1-2, with a tentative D call TRBD1 (5 bases). The V end was cut by 5 bases, the J end by 2 bases, with 12 bases between. The length of the CDR3 is 14 residues. The germline V gene has CDR1 LNHDA and CDR2 SQIVND (reference sequence).